One T cell receptor (beta chain) is described in this entry. Sequencing was performed with immunoSEQ multiplex PCR; in TCRdb, only in-frame clones are kept and a portion is missing. The sample includes about 97,000 clones, about 94% seen only once; the top ten take around 0.33%. The sample comes from a study of technical replicates of blood from several donors. Germline V gives CDR1 GTSNPN, CDR2 SVGIG (reference sequence). The CDR3 is 16 residues long. V shed 3 bases and J shed 0 bases, with 16 bases lying between them. V and J are TRBV30 and TRBJ2-3, with a tentative D call TRBD2 (5 bases). The TCR sequence derives from a human donor in good health. Sequenced input: T cells isolated from PBMCs. This CDR3 reads CAWSHQRSPSTDTQYF. The CDR3 region has the DNA TGTGCCTGGAGCCATCAGCGGAGTCCTAGCACAGATACGCAGTATTTT.